This T cell receptor beta chain was retrieved from a study of cytomegalovirus exposure and HLA in healthy donors. Broader study findings: An Asian-associated ancestry cluster reportedly showed fewer N-insertions than the roughly 670-donor mean in a later analysis.

V was pared by 5 bases and J by 4 bases, with 1 base of the junction left unmatched. CDR1 SGHNT and CDR2 YYREEE come from the germline V gene (reference sequence). This CDR3 spans 15 amino acids. The PCR had 60 Vbeta and 13 Jbeta primers. Only in-frame clones appear in the TCRdb table, and some are missing; sequencing was by immunoSEQ multiplex PCR. In the table there are approximately 120,000 clones, 75% to 80% of which are singletons. Regarding this clone: Its antigen is unknown.

The receptor was derived from a man aged 40-49 years in good health and CMV-seronegative. The sample taken for sequencing was PBMCs. V and J are TRBV5-4 and TRBJ2-2; TRBD2 aligns across 14 bases. The CDR3 bases are TGTGCCAGCAGAGGGACTAGCGGGGGCACCGGGGAGCTGTTTTTT. Protein product: CASRGTSGGTGELFF.